This TCR beta chain was obtained from a study of shared clonotypes between healthy human individuals. General study findings and limits: With few donors, the genetic and exposure-history diversity represented was limited.

Generated by immunoSEQ multiplex PCR, the TCRdb table keeps only in-frame clones and is missing some. The repertoire holds roughly 1,500,000 clones, with nearly 99% as singletons. With respect to this clone: Its antigen is not identified.

In germline, CDR1 is SGHTA, CDR2 FQGNSA. The CDR3 has 15 residues. V lost 5 bases and J 4 bases, leaving 17 bases between the germline ends. The sequenced sample was naive CD4+ T cells sorted from blood. Subset specified: CD45RA+ positively selected. The receptor was derived from a man aged 25 to 40 in good health. V is TRBV7-2 and J is TRBJ1-1, with a tentative D call TRBD1 (5 bases). The CDR3 spells CASSRLQGGGTEAFF. For the CDR3, the DNA is TGTGCCAGCAGCCGTCTCCAGGGTGGGGGCACTGAAGCTTTCTTT.